This T cell receptor beta chain was identified in a study of T-cell reconstitution after alpha-beta-depleted transplantation in children. This clonotype was observed once. During its preparation, the TCRbeta library received unique molecular identifiers. In TCRdb, the PCR reads were re-called with MiXCR into one record per CDR3 protein. Of just under 550,000 distinct CDR3 sequences in the sample, 18% were seen once. The ends were cut back, 3 bases at V and 3 bases at J, with 17 bases in the middle. The CDR3 is 16 amino acids. Per the germline V gene, CDR1 is LGHDT and CDR2 is YNNKEL (reference sequence).

This material consisted of PBMCs from the stem cell graft donor, taken from the stem cell graft. The V call is TRBV3-1, the J call TRBJ1-2; D is uncertain. The origin of this receptor is a human donor who donated a stem cell graft to a child with acute lymphoblastic leukemia. CDR3 residues: CASSHLLRGPYYGYTF. Written as DNA, the CDR3 is TGTGCCAGCAGCCACCTCCTTCGCGGACCTTACTATGGCTACACCTTC.